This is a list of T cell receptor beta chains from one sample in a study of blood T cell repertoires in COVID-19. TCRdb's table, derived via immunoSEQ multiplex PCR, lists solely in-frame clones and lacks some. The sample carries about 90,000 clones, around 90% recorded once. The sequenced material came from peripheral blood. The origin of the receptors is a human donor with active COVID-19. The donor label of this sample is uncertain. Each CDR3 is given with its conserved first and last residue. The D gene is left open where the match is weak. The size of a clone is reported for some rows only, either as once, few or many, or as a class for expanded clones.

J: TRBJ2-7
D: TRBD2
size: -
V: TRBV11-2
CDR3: CASSPGLAGTYEQYF
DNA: TGTGCCAGCAGCCCCGGACTAGCGGGGACCTACGAGCAGTACTTC

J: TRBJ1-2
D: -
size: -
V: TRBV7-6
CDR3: CASSPLLGGDTGLYGYTF
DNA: TGTGCCAGCAGCCCCCTACTTGGTGGAGACACGGGACTTTATGGCTACACCTTC

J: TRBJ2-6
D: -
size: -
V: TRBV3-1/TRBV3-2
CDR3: CASSQDPNTHYYSGANVLTF
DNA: TGTGCCAGCAGCCAAGATCCCAACACCCACTACTACTCTGGGGCCAACGTCCTGACTTTC

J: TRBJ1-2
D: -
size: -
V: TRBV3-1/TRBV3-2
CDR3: CASSQVNLPGIYGYTF
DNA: TGTGCCAGCAGCCAAGTGAACCTTCCAGGGATCTATGGCTACACCTTC

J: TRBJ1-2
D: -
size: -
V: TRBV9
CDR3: CASSLGGVGYTF
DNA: TGTGCCAGCAGCTTAGGGGGGGTAGGCTACACCTTC

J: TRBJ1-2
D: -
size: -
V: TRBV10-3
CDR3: CAITTEPNYGYTF
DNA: TGTGCCATCACGACAGAGCCTAACTATGGCTACACCTTC

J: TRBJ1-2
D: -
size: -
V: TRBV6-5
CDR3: CASSPQQGNGYTF
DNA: TGTGCCAGCAGCCCCCAACAGGGTAATGGCTACACCTTC

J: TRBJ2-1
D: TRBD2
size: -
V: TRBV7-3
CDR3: CASSQTSGEYNEQFF
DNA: TGTGCCAGCAGCCAGACTAGCGGGGAGTACAATGAGCAGTTCTTC

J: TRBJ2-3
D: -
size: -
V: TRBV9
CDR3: CASSVDSGDTQYF
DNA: TGTGCCAGCAGCGTAGACTCCGGAGATACGCAGTATTTT

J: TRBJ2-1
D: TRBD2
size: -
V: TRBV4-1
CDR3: CASSQEGGLAANNEQFF
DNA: TGCGCCAGCAGCCAAGAAGGGGGACTAGCGGCCAACAATGAGCAGTTCTTC

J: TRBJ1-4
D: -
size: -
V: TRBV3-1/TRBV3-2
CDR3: CASRKLGRRNEKLFF
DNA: TGTGCCAGCAGGAAGTTAGGACGGAGGAATGAAAAACTGTTTTTT

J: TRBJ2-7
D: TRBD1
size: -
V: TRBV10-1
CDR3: CASSKNRGSSYEQYF
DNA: TGCGCCAGCAGTAAGAACAGGGGGAGCTCCTACGAGCAGTACTTC

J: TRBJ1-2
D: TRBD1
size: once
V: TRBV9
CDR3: CASSPSNRGVYGYTF
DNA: TGTGCCAGCAGCCCCTCGAACAGGGGCGTCTATGGCTACACCTTC

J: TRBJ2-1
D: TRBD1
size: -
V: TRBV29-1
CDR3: CSVSGGRIDNEQFF
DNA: TGCAGCGTTTCAGGGGGTCGGATTGACAATGAGCAGTTCTTC

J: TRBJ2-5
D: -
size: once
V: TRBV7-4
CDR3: CANPRHPREQETQYF
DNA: TGTGCCAACCCCCGACACCCAAGAGAACAAGAGACCCAGTACTTC

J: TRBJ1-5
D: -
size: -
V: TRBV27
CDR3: CASSLAGSNQPQHF
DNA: TGTGCCAGCAGTTTAGCCGGTAGCAATCAGCCCCAGCATTTT

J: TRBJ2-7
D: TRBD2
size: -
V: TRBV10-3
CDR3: CAISVYSPRLAGDSYEQYF
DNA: TGTGCCATCAGTGTATATTCCCCCCGGCTAGCGGGAGACTCCTACGAGCAGTACTTC

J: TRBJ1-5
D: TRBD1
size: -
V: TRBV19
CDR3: CASTQSEDRAPDQPQHF
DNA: TGTGCCAGTACCCAATCAGAAGACAGGGCTCCCGATCAGCCCCAGCATTTT

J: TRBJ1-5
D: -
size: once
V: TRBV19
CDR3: CASSIGKEQPQHF
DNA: TGTGCCAGTAGTATTGGAAAGGAGCAGCCCCAGCATTTT

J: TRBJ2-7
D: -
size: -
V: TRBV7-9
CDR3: CASSVGTYEQYF
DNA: TGTGCCAGCAGCGTCGGTACCTACGAGCAGTACTTC

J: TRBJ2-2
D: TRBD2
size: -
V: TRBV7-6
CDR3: CASSLAGGHTGELFF
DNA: TGTGCCAGCAGCTTGGCGGGGGGGCACACCGGGGAGCTGTTTTTT